What follows describes a single T cell receptor beta chain. Its antigen is as yet unknown. Vbeta (60) and Jbeta (13) primers were used in the PCR. Sequencing was performed with immunoSEQ multiplex PCR; in TCRdb, only in-frame clones are kept and a portion is missing. The sample lists about 170,000 clones, around 82% seen once, with approximately 1.6% in the top ten. This sample was taken from a study of cytomegalovirus exposure and HLA in healthy donors. Overall study context: Most genotyped donors, over 70% of about 400, had Caucasian-associated genetic ancestry. Notes on the study in general: As a later analysis revealed, the rate of TCR association differed by HLA locus, with DRB1 most and HLA-C fewest. No immune exposure information besides CMV serostatus was available. Earlier analysis found most TCR beta V segments productive about 90% or about 30% of the time.

CDR1 is SEHNR, CDR2 FQNEAQ, per germline (reference sequence). Trimming left V 1 base short and J 6 bases short, with 12 bases between. This CDR3 region has 14 residues. The rearrangement links TRBV7-9 to TRBJ1-2; D gene ambiguous. The TCR sequence derives from a male donor in good health and CMV-seronegative. Specimen: PBMCs. In nucleotides, the CDR3 is TGTGCCAGCAGCTTAGGTTCGGGTGGAGATGGCTACACCTTC. Protein: CASSLGSGGDGYTF.